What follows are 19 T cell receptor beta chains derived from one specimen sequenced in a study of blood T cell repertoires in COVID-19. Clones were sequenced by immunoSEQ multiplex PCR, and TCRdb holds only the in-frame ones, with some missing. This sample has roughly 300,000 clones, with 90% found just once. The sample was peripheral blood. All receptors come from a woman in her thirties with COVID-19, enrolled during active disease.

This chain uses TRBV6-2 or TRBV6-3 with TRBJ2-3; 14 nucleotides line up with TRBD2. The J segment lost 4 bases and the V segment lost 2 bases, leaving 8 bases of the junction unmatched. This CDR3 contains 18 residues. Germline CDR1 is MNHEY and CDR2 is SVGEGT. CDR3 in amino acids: CASSYIGTSGRGPDTQYF. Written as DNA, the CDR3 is TGTGCCAGCAGTTACATCGGGACTAGCGGGAGAGGGCCAGATACGCAGTATTTT.

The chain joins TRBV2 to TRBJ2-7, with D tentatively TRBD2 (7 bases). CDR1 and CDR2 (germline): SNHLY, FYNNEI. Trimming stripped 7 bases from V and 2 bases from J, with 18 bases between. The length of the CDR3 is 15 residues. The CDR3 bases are TGTGCCAGCACCAAAATCAGAGGGGGGGCCTACGAGCAGTACTTC. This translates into CASTKIRGGAYEQYF.

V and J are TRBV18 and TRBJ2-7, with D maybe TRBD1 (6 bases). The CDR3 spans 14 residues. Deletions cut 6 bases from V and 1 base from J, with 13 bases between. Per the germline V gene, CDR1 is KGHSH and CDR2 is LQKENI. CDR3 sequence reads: CASSPGTFSYEQYF. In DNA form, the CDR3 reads TGTGCCAGCTCTCCAGGGACATTTTCCTACGAGCAGTACTTC. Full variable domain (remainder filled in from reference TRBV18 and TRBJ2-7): NAGVMQNPRHLVRRRGQEARLRCSPMKGHSHVYWYRQLPEEGLKFMVYLQKENIIDESGMPKERFSAEFPKEGPSILRIQQVVRGDSAAYFCASSPGTFSYEQYFGPGTRLTVT.

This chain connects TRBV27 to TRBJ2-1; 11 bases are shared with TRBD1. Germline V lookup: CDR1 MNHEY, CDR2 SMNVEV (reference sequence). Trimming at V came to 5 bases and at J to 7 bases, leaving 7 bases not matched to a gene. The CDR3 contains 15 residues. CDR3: CASSLGQGAFNEQFF. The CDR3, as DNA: TGTGCCAGCAGTCTCGGACAGGGGGCATTTAATGAGCAGTTCTTC.

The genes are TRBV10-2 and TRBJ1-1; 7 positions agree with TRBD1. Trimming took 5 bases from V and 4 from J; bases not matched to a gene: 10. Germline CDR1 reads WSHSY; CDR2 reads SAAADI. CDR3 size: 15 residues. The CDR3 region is CASSPSRQGGTEAFF. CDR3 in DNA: TGCGCCAGCAGTCCATCTCGTCAGGGGGGCACTGAAGCTTTCTTT.

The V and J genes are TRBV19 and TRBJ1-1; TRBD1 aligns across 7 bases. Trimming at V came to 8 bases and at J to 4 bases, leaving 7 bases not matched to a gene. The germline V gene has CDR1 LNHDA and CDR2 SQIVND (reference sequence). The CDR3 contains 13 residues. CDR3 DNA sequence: TGTGCCAGTTACAGACAGGGTGGCACTGAAGCTTTCTTT. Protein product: CASYRQGGTEAFF.

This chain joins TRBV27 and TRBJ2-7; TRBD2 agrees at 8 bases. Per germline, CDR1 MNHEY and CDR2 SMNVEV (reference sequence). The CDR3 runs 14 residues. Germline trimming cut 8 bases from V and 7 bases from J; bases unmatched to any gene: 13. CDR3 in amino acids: CASSWQAGVREQYF. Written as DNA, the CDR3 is TGTGCCAGCTCATGGCAAGCGGGAGTAAGGGAGCAGTACTTC.

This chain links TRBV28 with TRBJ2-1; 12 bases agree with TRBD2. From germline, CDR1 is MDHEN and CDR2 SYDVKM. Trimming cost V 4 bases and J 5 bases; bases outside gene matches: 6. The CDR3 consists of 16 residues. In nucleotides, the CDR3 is TGTGCCAGCAGTTCCCTAGCGGGAGGGATAAACAATGAGCAGTTCTTC. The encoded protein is CASSSLAGGINNEQFF. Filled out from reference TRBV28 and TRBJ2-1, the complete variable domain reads DVKVTQSSRYLVKRTGEKVFLECVQDMDHENMFWYRQDPGLGLRLIYFSYDVKMKEKGDIPEGYSVSREKKERFSLILESASTNQTSMYLCASSSLAGGINNEQFFGPGTRLTVL.

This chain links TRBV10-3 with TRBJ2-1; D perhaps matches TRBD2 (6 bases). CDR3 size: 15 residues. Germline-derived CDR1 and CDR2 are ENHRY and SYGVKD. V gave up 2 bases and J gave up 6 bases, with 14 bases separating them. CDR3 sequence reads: CAISELEGLFNEQFF. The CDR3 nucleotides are TGTGCCATCAGTGAGCTAGAGGGACTGTTCAATGAGCAGTTCTTC.

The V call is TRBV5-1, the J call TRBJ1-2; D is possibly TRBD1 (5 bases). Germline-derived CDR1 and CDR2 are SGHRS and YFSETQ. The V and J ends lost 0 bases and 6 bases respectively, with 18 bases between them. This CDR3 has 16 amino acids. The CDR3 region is CASSLAGFGRGNGYTF. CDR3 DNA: TGCGCCAGCAGCTTGGCCGGGTTCGGGAGGGGTAATGGCTACACCTTC.

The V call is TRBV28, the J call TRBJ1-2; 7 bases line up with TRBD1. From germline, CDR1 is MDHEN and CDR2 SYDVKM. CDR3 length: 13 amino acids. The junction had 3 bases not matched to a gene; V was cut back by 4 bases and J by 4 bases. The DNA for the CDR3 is TGTGCCAGCAGTTCCGGGACAGTCTATGGCTACACCTTC. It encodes CASSSGTVYGYTF.

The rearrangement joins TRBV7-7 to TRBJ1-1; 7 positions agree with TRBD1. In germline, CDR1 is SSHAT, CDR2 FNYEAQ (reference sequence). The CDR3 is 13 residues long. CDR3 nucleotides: TGTGCTAGCGCCCGGGACAGGAACACTGAAGCTTTCTTT. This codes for CASARDRNTEAFF.

CDR3 bases: TGTGCCAGCAGTTACCGACTAGCGGGAGGAAAGGAGCAGTTCTTC. The encoded protein is CASSYRLAGGKEQFF. V gene TRBV6-5 combines with J gene TRBJ2-1, with TRBD2 matching 13 bases. This CDR3 has 15 amino acids. V shed 2 bases, J shed 10 bases, and the junction held 5 bases outside the gene matches. CDR1 is MNHEY, CDR2 SVGAGI, per germline.

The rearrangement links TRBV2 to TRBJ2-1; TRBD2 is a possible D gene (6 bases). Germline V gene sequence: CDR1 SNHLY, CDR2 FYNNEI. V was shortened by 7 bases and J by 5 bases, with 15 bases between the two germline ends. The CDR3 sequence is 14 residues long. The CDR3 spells CASIERAGHNEQFF. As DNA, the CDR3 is TGTGCCAGCATTGAGCGGGCTGGACACAATGAGCAGTTCTTC.

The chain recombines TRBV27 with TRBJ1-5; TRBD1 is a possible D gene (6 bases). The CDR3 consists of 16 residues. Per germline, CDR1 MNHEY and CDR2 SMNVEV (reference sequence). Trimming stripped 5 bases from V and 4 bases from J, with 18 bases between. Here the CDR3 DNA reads TGTGCCAGCAGTGCCTACCCAGGGGCCCTTAATCAGCCCCAGCATTTT. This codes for CASSAYPGALNQPQHF.

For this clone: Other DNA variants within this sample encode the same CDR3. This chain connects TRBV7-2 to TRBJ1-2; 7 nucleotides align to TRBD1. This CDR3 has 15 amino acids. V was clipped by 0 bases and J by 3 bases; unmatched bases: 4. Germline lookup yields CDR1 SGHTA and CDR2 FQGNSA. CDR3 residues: CASSLAPGGDYGYTF. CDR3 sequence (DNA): TGTGCCAGCAGCTTAGCCCCAGGGGGAGACTATGGCTACACCTTC.

CDR3 loop: CASSKGGQGGGEQYF. The CDR3, as DNA: TGTGCCAGCAGCAAAGGGGGACAGGGCGGCGGCGAGCAGTACTTC. The rearrangement uses TRBV2 and TRBJ2-7; the match to TRBD1 covers 9 bases. The V segment lost 6 bases and the J segment 6 bases; nucleotides outside the gene matches: 12. CDR1 is SNHLY, CDR2 FYNNEI, per germline. The length of the CDR3 is 15 residues. The full variable domain, completed using reference TRBV2 and TRBJ2-7, is EPEVTQTPSHQVTQMGQEVILRCVPISNHLYFYWYRQILGQKVEFLVSFYNNEISEKSEIFDDQFSVERPDGSNFTLKIRSTKLEDSAMYFCASSKGGQGGGEQYFGPGTRLTVT.

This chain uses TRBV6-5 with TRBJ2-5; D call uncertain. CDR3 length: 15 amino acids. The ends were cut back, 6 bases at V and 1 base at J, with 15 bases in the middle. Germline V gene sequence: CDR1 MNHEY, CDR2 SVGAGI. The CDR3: CASRPKPRIQETQYF. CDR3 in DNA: TGTGCCAGCAGACCCAAACCGAGAATCCAAGAGACCCAGTACTTC.

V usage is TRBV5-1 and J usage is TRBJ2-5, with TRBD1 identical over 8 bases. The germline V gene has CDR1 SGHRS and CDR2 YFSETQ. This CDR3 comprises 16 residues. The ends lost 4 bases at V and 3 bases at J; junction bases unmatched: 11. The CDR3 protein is CASSEGTGVSKETQYF. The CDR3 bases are TGCGCCAGCAGCGAGGGGACAGGCGTTAGTAAAGAGACCCAGTACTTC.